Listed below are T cell receptor beta chains from one sample, sequenced in a study of blood T cells in healthy people across ages. TCRdb ran MiXCR on the 5' RACE reads and lists one entry per CDR3 protein. The sample yields approximately 580,000 distinct CDR3 sequences, 24% seen once. In addition, the sample was reused for a study of T cells of mothers and their children.

The sequenced material came from blood. The receptor set was obtained from a boy aged 5-17 years in good health. The CDR3 runs from the conserved cysteine through the conserved F or W. The D gene is left open where the match is weak. Size is stated for part of the rows, as once, few or many counts, or as a class when the clone is expanded.

V: TRBV7-6
size: once
J: TRBJ2-2
D: NA
CDR3: CASSLELSGPAGELFF
DNA: TGTGCCAGCAGCTTAGAATTGAGCGGGCCGGCCGGGGAGCTGTTTTTT

V: TRBV20-1
size: NA
J: TRBJ2-1
D: NA
CDR3: CSARIGDEQFF
DNA: TGCAGTGCTAGAATAGGGGATGAGCAGTTCTTC

V: TRBV4-1
size: few
J: TRBJ2-5
D: TRBD1
CDR3: CASSQPGQGGTQYF
DNA: TGCGCCAGCAGCCAACCTGGACAGGGCGGGACCCAGTACTTC

V: TRBV20-1
size: NA
J: TRBJ2-7
D: NA
CDR3: CSATGAQGTGYEQYF
DNA: TGCAGTGCTACGGGGGCTCAAGGGACGGGGTACGAGCAGTACTTC

V: TRBV20-1
size: once
J: TRBJ1-3
D: NA
CDR3: CSARVRLPGNTIYF
DNA: TGCAGTGCTAGAGTACGGCTCCCTGGAAACACCATATATTTT

V: TRBV12-3/TRBV12-4
size: NA
J: TRBJ1-1
D: TRBD1
CDR3: CASSHGQGPHTEAFF
DNA: TGTGCCAGCAGTCACGGACAGGGTCCCCACACTGAAGCTTTCTTT

V: TRBV5-1
size: NA
J: TRBJ2-1
D: TRBD2
CDR3: CASRTSLDEQFF
DNA: TGCGCCAGCCGGACTAGTTTAGATGAGCAGTTCTTC

V: TRBV20-1
size: NA
J: TRBJ1-1
D: NA
CDR3: CSARVIPATEAFF
DNA: TGCAGTGCTAGAGTCATCCCGGCCACTGAAGCTTTCTTT

V: TRBV20-1
size: many
J: TRBJ2-6
D: NA
CDR3: CSARDTGTSSGANVLTF
DNA: TGCAGTGCTAGAGATACGGGGACTTCCTCTGGGGCCAACGTCCTGACTTTC

V: TRBV7-9
size: NA
J: TRBJ2-5
D: NA
CDR3: CASSATQETQYF
DNA: TGTGCCAGCAGCGCCACGCAAGAGACCCAGTACTTC

V: TRBV29-1
size: few
J: TRBJ2-3
D: TRBD1
CDR3: CSAGQGRGTDTQYF
DNA: TGCAGCGCCGGACAGGGCCGCGGGACAGATACGCAGTATTTT

V: TRBV11-3
size: few
J: TRBJ2-1
D: NA
CDR3: CASSLSGIAEQFF
DNA: TGTGCCAGCAGCTTGTCAGGGATTGCTGAGCAGTTCTTC

V: TRBV4-1
size: few
J: TRBJ2-1
D: TRBD2
CDR3: CASSRGGSGSFNYNEQFF
DNA: TGCGCCAGCAGCCGGGGAGGTAGCGGGAGTTTTAACTACAATGAGCAGTTCTTC

V: TRBV7-3
size: few
J: TRBJ2-7
D: NA
CDR3: CASSLTAGYYEQYF
DNA: TGTGCCAGCAGCTTAACGGCCGGGTACTACGAGCAGTACTTC

V: TRBV13
size: many
J: TRBJ2-7
D: NA
CDR3: CASSLGGLFGASYEQYF
DNA: TGTGCCAGCAGCTTAGGGGGGTTGTTCGGGGCCTCCTACGAGCAGTACTTC

V: TRBV15
size: few
J: TRBJ2-7
D: TRBD1
CDR3: CATSTMRQGQGEQYF
DNA: TGTGCCACCAGCACAATGCGACAGGGGCAGGGAGAACAGTACTTC

V: TRBV4-3
size: few
J: TRBJ2-1
D: NA
CDR3: CASSPTDRTYNEQFF
DNA: TGCGCCAGCAGTCCGACAGACAGGACTTACAATGAGCAGTTCTTC

V: TRBV6-5
size: few
J: TRBJ2-4
D: NA
CDR3: CASKVGAGAKNIQYF
DNA: TGTGCCAGCAAGGTGGGGGCGGGAGCCAAAAACATTCAGTACTTC

V: TRBV7-2
size: few
J: TRBJ2-2
D: NA
CDR3: CASPREGSANTGELFF
DNA: TGTGCCAGTCCCCGAGAGGGCAGTGCGAACACCGGGGAGCTGTTTTTT

V: TRBV20-1
size: NA
J: TRBJ2-5
D: NA
CDR3: CSARIRAETQYF
DNA: TGCAGTGCTAGGATCAGGGCTGAGACCCAGTACTTC

V: TRBV27
size: NA
J: TRBJ2-3
D: NA
CDR3: CASSFAYTDTQYF
DNA: TGTGCCAGCAGTTTTGCGTACACAGATACGCAGTATTTT

V: TRBV7-2
size: few
J: TRBJ2-5
D: NA
CDR3: CASTKWGETQYF
DNA: TGTGCCAGCACCAAATGGGGAGAGACCCAGTACTTC

V: TRBV20-1
size: NA
J: TRBJ2-3
D: NA
CDR3: CSATGLARYTDTRYF
DNA: TGCAGTGCCACCGGCCTAGCGCGTTACACAGATACGCGGTATTTT

V: TRBV7-2
size: few
J: TRBJ2-7
D: NA
CDR3: CASSAGPNYEQYF
DNA: TGTGCCAGCAGCGCAGGACCTAACTACGAGCAGTACTTC

V: TRBV2
size: NA
J: TRBJ1-4
D: TRBD1
CDR3: CASRGQGAFFEKLFF
DNA: TGTGCCAGCAGAGGACAGGGGGCGTTCTTTGAAAAACTGTTTTTT

V: TRBV12-3/TRBV12-4
size: NA
J: TRBJ2-2
D: TRBD2
CDR3: CASSSPRTSGNTGELFF
DNA: TGTGCCAGCAGTTCCCCCCGGACTAGCGGAAACACCGGGGAGCTGTTTTTT

V: TRBV9
size: NA
J: TRBJ2-2
D: TRBD2
CDR3: CASTTTWDYTGAGELFF
DNA: TGTGCCAGCACTACCACCTGGGACTACACCGGGGCCGGGGAGCTGTTTTTT

V: TRBV7-8
size: NA
J: TRBJ1-2
D: NA
CDR3: CASIPRDGYGYTF
DNA: TGTGCCAGCATCCCCCGAGACGGTTATGGCTACACCTTC

V: TRBV20-1
size: many
J: TRBJ2-5
D: NA
CDR3: CSASGLRGRETQYF
DNA: TGCAGTGCTTCGGGACTGAGGGGGAGAGAGACCCAGTACTTC

V: TRBV20-1
size: NA
J: TRBJ1-2
D: NA
CDR3: CSARDHPTTNYGYTF
DNA: TGCAGTGCTAGAGATCACCCTACCACTAACTATGGCTACACCTTC

V: TRBV12-3/TRBV12-4
size: few
J: TRBJ2-5
D: TRBD1
CDR3: CASSGTGVEAQYF
DNA: TGTGCCAGCAGCGGGACAGGAGTGGAGGCCCAGTACTTC

V: TRBV4-3
size: few
J: TRBJ2-1
D: NA
CDR3: CASSQDLDEANEQFF
DNA: TGCGCCAGCAGCCAAGATTTAGATGAGGCCAATGAGCAGTTCTTC

V: TRBV9
size: few
J: TRBJ1-6
D: NA
CDR3: CASSVGVTSGPLHF
DNA: TGTGCCAGCAGCGTAGGGGTCACTTCGGGACCCCTCCACTTT

V: TRBV3-1
size: many
J: TRBJ1-4
D: NA
CDR3: CASSPGTPATNEKLFF
DNA: TGTGCCAGCAGCCCTGGGACACCAGCAACTAATGAAAAACTGTTTTTT

V: TRBV5-5
size: NA
J: TRBJ1-4
D: TRBD1
CDR3: CASSWGQGIPNEKLFF
DNA: TGTGCCAGCAGCTGGGGACAGGGGATACCTAATGAAAAACTGTTTTTT

V: TRBV5-1
size: few
J: TRBJ2-1
D: NA
CDR3: CASSLGGAGGNEQFF
DNA: TGCGCCAGCAGCTTGGGGGGGGCAGGTGGCAATGAGCAGTTCTTC

V: TRBV20-1
size: NA
J: TRBJ2-4
D: TRBD1
CDR3: CSAGGTDTYIQYF
DNA: TGCAGTGCAGGGGGCACAGATACCTACATTCAGTACTTC

V: TRBV18
size: few
J: TRBJ2-3
D: NA
CDR3: CASSPQLNRVSEDTQYF
DNA: TGTGCCAGCTCACCACAATTAAACAGGGTGTCCGAAGATACGCAGTATTTT